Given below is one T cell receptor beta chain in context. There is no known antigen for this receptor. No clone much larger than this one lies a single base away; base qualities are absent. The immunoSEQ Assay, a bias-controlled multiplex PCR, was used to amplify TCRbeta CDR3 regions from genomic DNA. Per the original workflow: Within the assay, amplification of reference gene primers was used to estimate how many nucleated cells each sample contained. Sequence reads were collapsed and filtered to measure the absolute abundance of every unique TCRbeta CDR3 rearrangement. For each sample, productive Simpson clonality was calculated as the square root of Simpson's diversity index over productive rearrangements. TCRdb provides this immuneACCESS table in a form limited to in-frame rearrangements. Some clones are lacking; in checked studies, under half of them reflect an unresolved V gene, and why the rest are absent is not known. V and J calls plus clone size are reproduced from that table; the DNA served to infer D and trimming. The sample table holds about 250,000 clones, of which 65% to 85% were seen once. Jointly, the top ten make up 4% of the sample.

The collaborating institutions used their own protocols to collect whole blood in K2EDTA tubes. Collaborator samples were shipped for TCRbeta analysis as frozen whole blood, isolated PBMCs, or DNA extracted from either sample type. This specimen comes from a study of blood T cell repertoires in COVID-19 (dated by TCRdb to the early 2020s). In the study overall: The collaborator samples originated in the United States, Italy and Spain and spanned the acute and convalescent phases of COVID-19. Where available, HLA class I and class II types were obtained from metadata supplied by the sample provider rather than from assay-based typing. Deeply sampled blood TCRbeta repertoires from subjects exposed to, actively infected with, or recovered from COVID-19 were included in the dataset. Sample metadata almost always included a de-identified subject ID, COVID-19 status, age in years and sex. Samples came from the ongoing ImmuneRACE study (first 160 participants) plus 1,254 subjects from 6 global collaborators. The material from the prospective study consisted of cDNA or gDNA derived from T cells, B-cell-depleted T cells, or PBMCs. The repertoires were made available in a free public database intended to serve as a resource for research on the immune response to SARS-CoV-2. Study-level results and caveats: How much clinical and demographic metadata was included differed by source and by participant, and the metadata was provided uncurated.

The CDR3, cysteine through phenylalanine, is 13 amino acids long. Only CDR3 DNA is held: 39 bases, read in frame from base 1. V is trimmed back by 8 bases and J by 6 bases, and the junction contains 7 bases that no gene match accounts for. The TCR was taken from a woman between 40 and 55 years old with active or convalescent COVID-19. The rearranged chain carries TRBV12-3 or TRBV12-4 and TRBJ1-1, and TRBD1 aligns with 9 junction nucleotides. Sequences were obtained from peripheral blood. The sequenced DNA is TGTGCCAGCGGGGGGACAGGGCGGCCTGAAGCTTTCTTT. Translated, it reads CASGGTGRPEAFF.